This TCR beta chain was retrieved from a study of T cell responses to AZD1222 COVID-19 vaccine. Sequenced by immunoSEQ multiplex PCR; TCRdb stores in-frame clones only, minus some. The table records fewer than 150,000 clones, around 89% of them present only once. This CDR3 comprises 12 residues. V was pared by 7 bases and J by 2 bases, with 5 bases of the junction left unmatched. Germline lookup yields CDR1 SQVTM and CDR2 ANQGSEA. About this clone itself: Its antigen is undetermined.

General study results and limits: Per reports, nearly half of all spike-specific TCRs target regions that are unmutated in variants. Repertoire sampling was restricted to post-peak T cell response timepoints. Receipt of two AZD1222 doses was followed by a rise in Spike-specific TCR breadth and depth.

The sequence was collected from an adult who received the AZD1222 COVID-19 vaccine. The source was peripheral blood, collected 28 days after the second AZD1222 dose. V and J are TRBV29-1 and TRBJ2-7; 7 bases line up with TRBD2. The CDR3 spells CSGGGGTYEQYF. Written as DNA, the CDR3 is TGCAGCGGGGGGGGAGGTACCTACGAGCAGTACTTC.